This TCR beta chain emerged from a study of blood T cell repertoires in COVID-19 (TCRdb year 2020). With respect to the entire study: Collaborator samples came from the United States, Italy and Spain and covered acute and convalescent phases of COVID-19. The material from the prospective study consisted of cDNA or gDNA derived from T cells, B-cell-depleted T cells, or PBMCs. The dataset comprised deeply sampled blood TCRbeta repertoires from subjects exposed to, actively infected with, or recovered from COVID-19. The repertoires were made available in a free public database intended to serve as a resource for research on the immune response to SARS-CoV-2. Samples came from the ongoing ImmuneRACE study (first 160 participants) plus 1,254 subjects from 6 global collaborators. A de-identified subject ID, COVID-19 status, age in years and sex were almost always included in the sample metadata. Where available, HLA class I and class II types were obtained from metadata supplied by the sample provider rather than from assay-based typing. Overall study results and their limits: How much clinical and demographic metadata was included differed by source and by participant, and the metadata was provided uncurated.

A word on this clone: Its antigen is unknown. There are no base qualities to consult, and no much larger clone falls within one base.

Samples from volunteer blood donors who had recovered from COVID-19 were contributed by a second Seattle source. Collaborating institutions collected whole blood in K2EDTA tubes following their own protocols. Collaborator samples were shipped for TCRbeta analysis as frozen whole blood, isolated PBMCs, or DNA extracted from either sample type. CDR1 KGHSH and CDR2 LQKENI are derived from the germline V gene. Taken from cysteine to phenylalanine, the CDR3 has 15 residues. The CDR3 DNA has 45 bases and is translated from base 1. V and J are trimmed by 3 bases and 6 bases, and the gene matches miss 4 bases of the junction. The immunoSEQ Assay, a bias-controlled multiplex PCR, was used to amplify TCRbeta CDR3 regions from genomic DNA. The study's own analysis went as follows. Nucleated cell counts per sample were estimated from amplification of reference gene primers within the assay. Sequence reads were collapsed and filtered to measure the absolute abundance of every unique TCRbeta CDR3 rearrangement. For each sample, productive Simpson clonality was calculated as the square root of Simpson's diversity index over productive rearrangements. TCRdb took over this immuneACCESS table, retaining in-frame rearrangements with V and J assigned. Such tables are incomplete; in checked studies, under half of the missing clones stem from an unresolved V gene, and the remainder is unexplained. The DNA gave D and trimming, while V, J and clone size come from that table. Here the sample has over 200,000 clones; around nine tenths occur a single time. 5.5% to 8% of the sample belongs to the ten largest clones.

The V gene is TRBV18 and the J gene is TRBJ2-3; TRBD1 agrees with 12 junctional bases. The receptor was isolated from a man between 60 and 75 years old who had recovered from COVID-19. Sequenced material: peripheral blood. CDR3 sequence: CASSPTGTGGDTQYF. The DNA sequence is given as TGTGCCAGCTCACCGACCGGGACAGGGGGCGATACGCAGTATTTT.